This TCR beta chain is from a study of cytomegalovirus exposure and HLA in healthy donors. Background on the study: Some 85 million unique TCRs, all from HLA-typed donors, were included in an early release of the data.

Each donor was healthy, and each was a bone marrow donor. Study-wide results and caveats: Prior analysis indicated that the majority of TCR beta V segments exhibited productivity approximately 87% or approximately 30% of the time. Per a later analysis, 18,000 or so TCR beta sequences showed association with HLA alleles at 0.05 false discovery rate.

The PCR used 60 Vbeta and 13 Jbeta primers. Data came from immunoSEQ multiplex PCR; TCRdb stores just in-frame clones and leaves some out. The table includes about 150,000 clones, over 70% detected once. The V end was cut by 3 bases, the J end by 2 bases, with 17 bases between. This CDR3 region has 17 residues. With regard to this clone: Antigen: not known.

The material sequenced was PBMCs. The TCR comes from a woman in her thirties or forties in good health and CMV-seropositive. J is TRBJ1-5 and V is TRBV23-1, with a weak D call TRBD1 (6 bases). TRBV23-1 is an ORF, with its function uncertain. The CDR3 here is CASSHREQGWRNQPQHF. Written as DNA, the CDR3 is TGCGCCAGCAGTCATAGAGAACAGGGATGGCGCAATCAGCCCCAGCATTTT.